One sample yielded the 7 T cell receptor beta chains listed below, sequenced in a study of OX40 agonist ivuxolimab in advanced cancers. Generated by immunoSEQ multiplex PCR, the TCRdb table keeps only in-frame clones and is missing some. Here the sample spans about 55,000 clones, 77% being singletons. Sequencing used CD4+ or CD8+ T cells sorted from blood, obtained in a trial of the OX40 agonist ivuxolimab. These receptors were obtained from an adult with an advanced solid tumor such as melanoma, head and neck, liver or kidney cancer.

J is TRBJ2-1 and V is TRBV5-4; 10 bases match TRBD2. Germline lookup yields CDR1 SGHNT and CDR2 YYREEE (reference sequence). Unmatched junction bases numbered 7, after V lost 4 bases and J lost 3 bases. The CDR3 has 16 amino acids. CDR3 bases: TGTGCCAGCAGCCCCCGGGAGCGGGAGGGCTACAATGAGCAGTTCTTC. Its translation is CASSPREREGYNEQFF. The complete variable domain, with remaining parts taken from reference TRBV5-4 and TRBJ2-1, reads ETGVTQSPTHLIKTRGQQVTLRCSSQSGHNTVSWYQQALGQGPQFIFQYYREEENGRGNFPPRFSGLQFPNYSSELNVNALELDDSALYLCASSPREREGYNEQFFGPGTRLTVL.

The chain recombines TRBV7-2 with TRBJ2-3; tentative D call: TRBD2 (5 bases). Trimming cost V 5 bases and J 9 bases, with 18 bases left between them. Germline V gene data show CDR1 as SGHTA and CDR2 as FQGNSA. The CDR3 runs 14 residues. DNA for the CDR3: TGTGCCAGCAGCCGGACTCCCGCGGGTGAAACGCAGTATTTT. This translates into CASSRTPAGETQYF.

The rearrangement links TRBV15 to TRBJ2-2, with 12 bases fitting TRBD1. After removal of 1 base from V and 6 bases from J, the junction contained 3 bases not matched to a gene. This CDR3 has 16 amino acids. Germline CDR1 LNHNV, CDR2 YYDKDF (reference sequence). For the CDR3, the DNA is TGTGCCACCAGCAGAGGGGACAGGGGGCTGGCCGGGGAGCTGTTTTTT. Residues: CATSRGDRGLAGELFF.

The rearrangement links TRBV28 to TRBJ2-5, with D possibly being TRBD1 (6 bases). Trimming left V 5 bases short and J 5 bases short, with 18 bases between. The CDR3 is made up of 15 amino acids. Germline-derived CDR1 and CDR2 are MDHEN and SYDVKM. CDR3 in amino acids: CASSLTGPPRETQYF. CDR3 nucleotides: TGTGCCAGCAGTCTCACAGGGCCTCCTCGGGAGACCCAGTACTTC.

There are a few counts of this clone. The J gene is TRBJ2-1, the V gene TRBV7-9, with 10 bases matching TRBD2. The trim removed 3 bases at V and 1 base at J, leaving 12 bases unmatched. CDR1 is SEHNR and CDR2 is FQNEAQ in the germline V gene (reference sequence). CDR3 length: 19 amino acids. CDR3 bases: TGTGCCAGCAGCTTCGCACTAGCGGGAAAAGGAGGATCCTACAATGAGCAGTTCTTC. Its translation is CASSFALAGKGGSYNEQFF.

The DNA for the CDR3 is TGTGCCAGCAGCCAAGATCGGGCAGGGTGGGGTGGCTACACCTTC. Protein product: CASSQDRAGWGGYTF. This chain joins TRBV4-2 and TRBJ1-2; D possibly corresponds to TRBD1 (5 bases). The CDR3 is made up of 15 amino acids. Between the trimmed V and J ends, which lost 0 bases and 7 bases, there was a span of 15 bases. Germline CDR1 and CDR2: LGHNA and YNFKEQ.

The rearrangement links TRBV7-2 to TRBJ2-3; D is possibly TRBD1 (6 bases). The V gene's germline CDR1 is SGHTA and CDR2 FQGNSA. Trimming took 5 bases from V and 2 from J, leaving 11 bases between them. The CDR3 sequence is 14 residues long. In DNA form, the CDR3 reads TGTGCCAGCAGCCCGGGACAACTCACAGATACGCAGTATTTT. This translates into CASSPGQLTDTQYF.